These T cell receptor beta chains were read from a single sample in a study of T cell responses to AZD1222 COVID-19 vaccine. Profiled with immunoSEQ multiplex PCR; TCRdb holds only in-frame clones, not every one. The profile shows about 130,000 clones, 80% to 90% of them singletons. The sequencing here drew on peripheral blood, taken on day 0 of AZD1222 vaccination. Receptors originate from an adult in good health. Each CDR3 is given without its conserved first and last residue.

V,J,CDR3
TRBV28,TRBJ2-7,ASSLQAYEQY
TRBV12-3/TRBV12-4,TRBJ1-2,ASNLEEVGGYT
TRBV3-1/TRBV3-2,TRBJ2-3,ASSGLGQGEGTDTQY
TRBV28,TRBJ1-2,ASSSPGVENYGYT
TRBV11-3,TRBJ2-4,ASSLDGLDLAKNIQY
TRBV3-1/TRBV3-2,TRBJ2-7,ASSQDWRSEQY
TRBV6-5,TRBJ2-5,ASSNIPGVQETQY
TRBV30,TRBJ1-3,AWSREAGNTIY
TRBV25-1,TRBJ1-3,ASSERRDRGLSGNTIY
TRBV3-1/TRBV3-2,TRBJ2-1,ASSQAVSYNEQF
TRBV5-1,TRBJ2-2,ASSPGPLLTGELF
TRBV3-1/TRBV3-2,TRBJ1-1,ASSQNTALGEAF
TRBV2,TRBJ2-3,ASRAGGADTQY
TRBV11-2,TRBJ1-5,ASSLERGPQH
TRBV4-3,TRBJ1-6,ASSQDASPLH
TRBV5-1,TRBJ1-3,ASSLAGQGSGNTIY
TRBV28,TRBJ2-7,ASSSQGALDEQY
TRBV7-9,TRBJ1-1,ASSAGLPMNTEAF
TRBV18,TRBJ1-3,ASSPAAEHISGNTIY
TRBV3-1/TRBV3-2,TRBJ1-2,ASSRDFNRGYT
TRBV15,TRBJ1-6,ATSLQGFSPLH
TRBV3-1/TRBV3-2,TRBJ2-1,ASSQRRISSYNEQF
TRBV7-9,TRBJ1-3,ASSLPRYSGNTIY
TRBV7-2,TRBJ2-3,ASSSAGSYGTDTQY
TRBV10-2,TRBJ1-5,ASRHEQGSNQPQH
TRBV3-1/TRBV3-2,TRBJ2-7,ASSQAVQEYEQY
TRBV18,TRBJ2-1,ASSPPSVSAHEQF
TRBV6-6,TRBJ1-3,ASSSRGGPGNTIY
TRBV5-1,TRBJ1-2,ASSDPGQGVYGYT
TRBV18,TRBJ1-1,ASSLQPEATEAF
TRBV7-9,TRBJ2-1,ASSRAAGGPSYNEQF
TRBV7-9,TRBJ1-5,ASSSDRSSHQPQH
TRBV6-6,TRBJ2-7,ASTLDRRGYEQY
TRBV30,TRBJ2-1,AWSVRVSGYNEQF
TRBV28,TRBJ2-7,ASRLTHTSSYEQY
TRBV30,TRBJ1-2,AWSTGNYGYT
TRBV18,TRBJ2-6,ASSTQGTGANVLT
TRBV21-1,TRBJ2-7,ASSNGLASYEQY
TRBV24-1,TRBJ2-1,ATSDLQGHNEQF
TRBV7-8,TRBJ2-3,ASSLLGGRGDTQY
TRBV18,TRBJ1-5,ASSPLQGGDQPQH